One TCR beta chain is described in this entry. Per the germline V gene, CDR1 is LGHDT and CDR2 is YNNKEL (reference sequence). The V gene end was trimmed by 4 bases and the J gene end by 0 bases; junction bases not matched to a gene: 4. This CDR3 comprises 16 residues. This sample was included in a study of blood T cell repertoires in COVID-19. Study-wide context: Samples of COVID-19 (acute and convalescent) were obtained from the United States, Italy and Spain.

Across 24 US areas, participants ranged in age from roughly 18 to 89 years. Each participant's cohort was designated according to participant-reported clinical history. Either two negative PCRs, clearance, or symptom resolution qualified Cohort 3 donors as recovered. Clones were read by immunoSEQ multiplex PCR, and TCRdb kept only the in-frame ones, dropping some. The sample carries 250,000 to 350,000 clones, 90% recorded once. The TCR was taken from a man aged 60-69 years who had recovered from COVID-19. The chain employs TRBV3-1 (or the pseudogene TRBV3-2) and TRBJ1-1; 11 bases map to TRBD1. The sample consisted of PBMCs or T cells enriched from blood (not recorded which). CDR3: CASSLGTGGMNTEAFF. For the CDR3, the DNA is TGTGCCAGCAGCCTAGGGACAGGGGGGATGAACACTGAAGCTTTCTTT.